These 32 T cell receptor beta chains share one sample of origin, sequenced in a study of blood T cell repertoires in COVID-19. Clones were read by immunoSEQ multiplex PCR, and TCRdb kept only the in-frame ones, dropping some. Among around 240,000 clones listed, around 84% were seen once. The sequencing sample was made of peripheral blood. The source of these receptors is a woman aged 35 to 49 who had recovered from COVID-19.

The CDR3 DNA follows: TGTGCCAGCAGCCTCCCGCAGGGGCCAGATACGCAGTATTTT. Encoded protein: CASSLPQGPDTQYF. This chain connects TRBV14 to TRBJ2-3; TRBD1 is a possible D gene (6 bases). The V gene's germline CDR1 is SGHDN and CDR2 FVKESK. With 4 bases removed from V and 4 bases from J, the gap between germline ends came to 12 bases. The CDR3 is 14 amino acids.

This sequence joins TRBV12-3 or TRBV12-4 and TRBJ1-2, with D maybe TRBD1 (6 bases). Trimming took 5 bases from V and 6 from J, leaving 13 bases between them. The CDR3 is 13 residues long. The chain's CDR3 is CASSRQVLDGYTF. The CDR3 DNA reads TGTGCCAGCAGTAGACAGGTTTTGGATGGCTACACCTTC.

This chain links TRBV9 with TRBJ2-1; possible D gene TRBD2, 5 bases. Trimming shortened V by 4 bases and J by 10 bases, and 15 bases separated the two germline ends. The germline V gene has CDR1 SGDLS and CDR2 YYNGEE. This CDR3 is 13 amino acids long. The CDR3 DNA reads as TGTGCCAGCAGCTTAGCCAGGACTGGCGAGCAGTTCTTC. Encoded protein: CASSLARTGEQFF.

The genes are TRBV18 and TRBJ2-3, with 9 positions matching TRBD1. Germline trimming cut 0 bases from V and 3 bases from J; bases unmatched to any gene: 4. The CDR3 runs 16 residues. The germline CDR1 and CDR2 sequences are KGHSH and LQKENI. This chain's CDR3 is CASSPPATGGTDTQYF. Here the CDR3 DNA reads TGTGCCAGCTCACCACCGGCGACAGGGGGGACAGATACGCAGTATTTT.

The V gene is TRBV15, the J gene TRBJ1-2; TRBD1 is a possible D gene (5 bases). Germline CDR1 and CDR2: LNHNV and YYDKDF (reference sequence). The CDR3 extends over 14 amino acids. V dropped 0 bases and J dropped 3 bases, with 8 bases sitting between them. CDR3 in DNA: TGTGCCACCAGCAGAGATATGACAGACTATGGCTACACCTTC. Its protein is CATSRDMTDYGYTF.

This clone was observed a handful of times. The chain links TRBV1 to TRBJ2-7; TRBD2, the D gene given by the table, was not confirmed from the DNA. TRBV1 constitutes a pseudogene. The CDR3 consists of 19 residues. The CDR3 nucleotides are TGCACCAGCAGCCAAGAGGCCACCGAGGGGCGGGGGAGACTTTACGAGCAGTACTTC. It encodes CTSSQEATEGRGRLYEQYF.

The genes are TRBV7-9 and TRBJ1-1; D unclear. Germline V gene sequence: CDR1 SEHNR, CDR2 FQNEAQ (reference sequence). The CDR3 length is 15 residues. Trimming cost V 2 bases and J 1 base, with 11 bases left between them. CDR3 protein: CASSLTDSPNTEAFF. In DNA, the CDR3 is TGTGCCAGCAGCTTAACCGACTCTCCGAACACTGAAGCTTTCTTT.

The rearrangement joins TRBV4-1 to TRBJ1-1; weak D call: TRBD1 (6 bases). Germline CDR1 is MGHRA and CDR2 is YSYEKL. Trimming took off 0 bases at V and 2 bases at J, with 25 bases between the two ends. This CDR3 has 20 residues. The CDR3 region is CASSQETSKGWTALNTEAFF. The CDR3 nucleotides are TGCGCCAGCAGCCAAGAAACCTCGAAGGGGTGGACAGCTTTAAACACTGAAGCTTTCTTT.

CDR3: CASSMFINTEAFF. In DNA, the CDR3 is TGTGCCAGTAGTATGTTCATTAACACTGAAGCTTTCTTT. The gene calls are TRBV19 and TRBJ1-1; D remains unclear. The CDR3 runs to 13 residues. Germline V gives CDR1 LNHDA, CDR2 SQIVND (reference sequence). The V end lost 3 bases, the J end lost 2 bases, and 7 bases lay between the germline ends.

This sequence joins TRBV28 and TRBJ2-3; D is perhaps TRBD2 (5 bases). In germline, CDR1 is MDHEN, CDR2 SYDVKM. The CDR3 is 14 residues long. Trimming pared 4 bases from V and 3 bases from J, leaving 11 bases between. CDR3 coding DNA: TGTGCCAGCAGTTCAGGAGGTCCAACAGATACGCAGTATTTT. Protein sequence: CASSSGGPTDTQYF. Full variable domain (missing parts from reference TRBV28 and TRBJ2-3): DVKVTQSSRYLVKRTGEKVFLECVQDMDHENMFWYRQDPGLGLRLIYFSYDVKMKEKGDIPEGYSVSREKKERFSLILESASTNQTSMYLCASSSGGPTDTQYFGPGTRLTVL.

This clone was seen once. The chain recombines TRBV20-1 with TRBJ1-2; D is possibly TRBD1 (5 bases). The CDR3 totals 11 residues. CDR1 DFQATT and CDR2 SNEGSKA come from the germline V gene (reference sequence). V shed 6 bases and J shed 3 bases, with 8 bases lying between them. This chain's CDR3 is CSAPRDYGYTF. The CDR3 coding sequence is TGCAGTGCCCCCAGGGACTATGGCTACACCTTC.

As to this clone: Other DNA sequences in this specimen translate into the identical CDR3. The chain combines TRBV7-8 with TRBJ1-6, with 11 positions matching TRBD1. Per germline, CDR1 SGHVS and CDR2 FQNEAQ. CDR3 length: 14 amino acids. Trimming at V came to 8 bases and at J to 8 bases, leaving 5 bases not matched to a gene. The CDR3 here is CASGQGAGDSPLHF. CDR3 nucleotide sequence: TGTGCCAGCGGACAGGGGGCCGGTGATTCACCCCTCCACTTT.

The gene calls are TRBV2 and TRBJ1-6; TRBD1 might be the D (6 bases). Trimming pared 4 bases from V and 3 bases from J, leaving 7 bases between. Germline CDR1 and CDR2: SNHLY and FYNNEI. The CDR3 loop spans 14 amino acids. Here the CDR3 reads CASSGTVYNSPLHF. The CDR3 DNA reads as TGTGCCAGCAGTGGGACAGTCTATAATTCACCCCTCCACTTT.

This clone was counted between two and nine times. This chain links TRBV4-3 with TRBJ1-4; D not resolved. The CDR3 extends over 14 amino acids. CDR1 and CDR2 from the germline V gene are LGHNA and YSLEER. Trimming took 1 base from V and 8 from J, leaving 11 bases between them. The CDR3 protein is CASSQGGLVEKLFF. The CDR3 DNA sequence: TGCGCCAGCAGCCAAGGAGGGTTAGTGGAAAAACTGTTTTTT.

This clone appeared a few times. The genes are TRBV4-3 and TRBJ1-6, with D perhaps TRBD1 (5 bases). V was shortened by 0 bases and J by 9 bases, with 12 bases between the two germline ends. CDR1 is LGHNA, CDR2 YSLEER, per germline. The CDR3 runs to 15 residues. The CDR3 is CASSQDRGVGSPLHF. The CDR3 DNA reads TGCGCCAGCAGCCAAGATCGGGGGGTAGGTTCACCCCTCCACTTT.

This clone has a single count. This chain joins TRBV2 and TRBJ1-5; D not certain. The CDR3 runs 14 residues. V was trimmed by 1 base and J by 6 bases, leaving 10 bases between them. CDR1 is SNHLY and CDR2 is FYNNEI in the germline V gene. The CDR3 region is CASSEGGELQPQHF. The CDR3 nucleotides read TGTGCCAGCAGTGAAGGTGGGGAGCTTCAGCCCCAGCATTTT.

This rearrangement joins TRBV28 to TRBJ2-7; 9 nucleotides align to TRBD1. In germline, CDR1 is MDHEN, CDR2 SYDVKM. Losses at the gene ends were 5 bases for V and 6 bases for J; bases not matched to a gene: 11. CDR3 length equals 15 residues. The CDR3 protein is CASSELQGARGEQYF. CDR3 nucleotides: TGTGCCAGCAGTGAACTACAGGGGGCGCGAGGCGAGCAGTACTTC.

Only one count was recorded for this clone. V usage is TRBV5-1 and J usage is TRBJ2-7; tentative D call: TRBD1 (5 bases). This CDR3 is 14 amino acids long. V dropped 6 bases and J dropped 4 bases, with 17 bases sitting between them. CDR1 SGHRS and CDR2 YFSETQ come from the germline V gene. This chain's CDR3 is CASMVKGRFYEQYF. CDR3 nucleotides: TGCGCCAGCATGGTGAAGGGGCGATTTTACGAGCAGTACTTC.

This sequence joins TRBV4-1 and TRBJ1-4; TRBD1 aligns across 10 bases. J gave up 8 bases and V 3 bases, and 9 bases lay outside the gene matches. This CDR3 has 16 residues. Germline V gene sequence: CDR1 MGHRA, CDR2 YSYEKL. The CDR3 reads CASSHIPGTGEEKLFF. CDR3 in DNA: TGCGCCAGCAGCCATATACCCGGGACAGGGGAAGAAAAACTGTTTTTT.

This sequence joins TRBV19 and TRBJ2-2, with 7 bases that match TRBD2. The CDR3 covers 12 residues. V was clipped by 9 bases and J by 7 bases; unmatched bases: 5. Germline CDR1 is LNHDA and CDR2 is SQIVND (reference sequence). In nucleotides, the CDR3 is TGTGCCAGCCCTTCGGGGGGCGGGGAGCTGTTTTTT. It encodes CASPSGGGELFF.

V gene TRBV7-9 combines with J gene TRBJ1-4; TRBD1 aligns across 7 bases. Trimming at V came to 5 bases and at J to 7 bases, leaving 10 bases not matched to a gene. CDR1 SEHNR and CDR2 FQNEAQ come from the germline V gene (reference sequence). The CDR3 loop spans 15 amino acids. The CDR3 here is CASSPGQARSEKLFF. DNA of the CDR3: TGTGCCAGCAGCCCCGGACAGGCGCGGAGTGAAAAACTGTTTTTT.

The J gene is TRBJ2-1, the V gene TRBV6-4; TRBD2 matches at 11 bases. The CDR3 totals 15 residues. The germline CDR1 and CDR2 sequences are MRHNA and SNTAGT. The trim removed 5 bases at V and 6 bases at J, leaving 6 bases unmatched. DNA of the CDR3: TGTGCCAGCAGTCCTAGCGGGGGGACCCTCAATGAGCAGTTCTTC. Its protein product is CASSPSGGTLNEQFF.

V usage is TRBV12-3 or TRBV12-4 and J usage is TRBJ1-1, with 7 bases aligning to TRBD1. The CDR3 runs to 13 residues. J was trimmed by 8 bases and V by 3 bases; bases with no gene match: 6. CDR3 sequence (DNA): TGTGCCAGCAGTTTTTCCGAGACAGGGGAAGCTTTCTTT. Encoded protein: CASSFSETGEAFF.

The chain carries TRBV7-9 and TRBJ2-3; 10 bases match TRBD1. Germline values: CDR1 SEHNR, CDR2 FQNEAQ (reference sequence). The length of the CDR3 is 16 residues. J lost 10 bases, V lost 2 bases, and 12 bases had no gene match. The CDR3 is CASSLPPGQGFTSQYF. The CDR3 coding sequence is TGTGCCAGCAGCTTACCACCGGGACAGGGGTTCACCTCGCAGTATTTT.

Worth noting for this clone: Its ends do not fully match the called genes, so a read error is possible. CDR3 sequence: CASSPRQDPSTATQYF. The CDR3 DNA follows: TGTGCCAGCAGCCCGCGACAAGATCCTAGCACAGCTACGCAGTATTTT. The rearrangement links TRBV7-2 to TRBJ2-3; tentatively, D is TRBD2 (5 bases). Germline values: CDR1 SGHTA, CDR2 FQGNSA. The CDR3 is made up of 16 amino acids. Variable domain in full (rest from reference TRBV7-2 and TRBJ2-3): GAGVSQSPSNKVTEKGKDVELRCDPISGHTALYWYRQSLGQGLEFLIYFQGNSAPDKSGLPSDRFSAERTGGSVSTLTIQRTQQEDSAVYLCASSPRQDPSTATQYFGPGTRLTVL.

The V call is TRBV28, the J call TRBJ1-1; D is possibly TRBD1 (6 bases). CDR1 is MDHEN and CDR2 is SYDVKM in the germline V gene. The CDR3 is 14 amino acids. Trimming removed 3 bases at V and 3 bases at J, with 11 bases between. The CDR3 reads CASSFLGGYTEAFF. The DNA for the CDR3 is TGTGCCAGCAGTTTCCTAGGGGGTTACACTGAAGCTTTCTTT.

This chain's CDR3 is CASSRGSGHTEAFF. DNA of the CDR3: TGTGCCAGCAGTAGGGGGTCCGGCCACACTGAAGCTTTCTTT. J is TRBJ1-1 and V is TRBV6-5; maybe TRBD1 (6 bases). The CDR3 consists of 14 residues. Germline V gene lookup returns CDR1 MNHEY and CDR2 SVGAGI. The V end lost 5 bases, the J end lost 3 bases, and 13 bases lay between the germline ends.

The genes are TRBV11-2 and TRBJ2-3; TRBD2 matches 9 bases. The germline gives CDR1 SGHAT, CDR2 FQNNGV. The CDR3 is made up of 16 amino acids. Trimming cost V 5 bases and J 2 bases; bases outside gene matches: 8. The CDR3 nucleotides read TGTGCCAGCAGCATGCGCGGGGGGGTTGTCACAGATACGCAGTATTTT. Protein: CASSMRGGVVTDTQYF.

This clone was detected a few times. The V gene is TRBV18, the J gene TRBJ1-6; D unclear. V was cut by 5 bases and J by 12 bases, with 8 bases left in between. The CDR3 spans 11 residues. Germline CDR1 is KGHSH and CDR2 is LQKENI. In DNA form, the CDR3 reads TGTGCCAGCTCATCGACTAAACCCCTCCACTTT. Translation: CASSSTKPLHF.

This chain uses TRBV7-3 with TRBJ2-1, with 16 bases matching TRBD2. The CDR3 loop spans 15 amino acids. V gave up 5 bases and J gave up 10 bases; unmatched junction bases: 5. Germline assignment: CDR1 SGHTA and CDR2 FQGTGA. The CDR3 region has the DNA TGTGCCAGCAGCCCCGCGGGACTAGCGGGGGGGGAGCAGTTCTTC. Translating it yields CASSPAGLAGGEQFF.

The chain joins TRBV4-3 to TRBJ2-3, with D perhaps TRBD2 (5 bases). Germline-derived CDR1 and CDR2 are LGHNA and YSLEER. This CDR3 has 16 amino acids. V lost 6 bases, J lost 0 bases, and 16 bases lay in between. The CDR3: CASSLNAPSSTDTQYF. CDR3 nucleotides: TGCGCCAGCAGTCTCAACGCTCCTAGCAGCACAGATACGCAGTATTTT.

The chain links TRBV4-3 to TRBJ2-5; 15 bases align to TRBD2. V shed 2 bases and J 5 bases; nucleotides not matched to a gene: 12. Germline CDR1 and CDR2: LGHNA and YSLEER. The CDR3 extends over 19 amino acids. This CDR3 reads CASSQFGTSGGRGWETQYF. For the CDR3, the DNA is TGCGCCAGCAGCCAATTTGGGACTAGCGGGGGGCGAGGTTGGGAGACCCAGTACTTC.